The present T cell receptor beta chain was sequenced within a study of Ad26.COV2.S vaccination and SARS-CoV-2 variants. Across the whole study: The trial was COV1001 and the donor's arm was Ad26.COV2.S.

As concerns this clone: Its antigen is as yet unknown.

Sequencing used immunoSEQ multiplex PCR; TCRdb keeps in-frame clones, though not all of them. The repertoire consists of about 440,000 clones, with roughly 87% occurring once and the leading ten covering around 4.2%. Treatment defined: 15 to 20 received Ad26.COV2.S at low or high dose, single or two shots; several received placebo; per-sample allocation not given. The investigators took samples on day 63 after the first vaccine or placebo injection. A Boston adult aged 18-55 years was the donor. Germline CDR1 is SGHDT and CDR2 is YYEEEE. Trimming stripped 0 bases from V and 2 bases from J, with 6 bases between. The CDR3 is 13 amino acids. Findings and limits, study-wide: Analyses that measured TCR breadth and depth may have underestimated total T cell responses. The study found higher spike-specific TCR breadth in vaccine than placebo recipients.

The rearrangement joins TRBV5-6 to TRBJ2-7; D may be TRBD1 (5 bases). The TCR sequence derives from a person aged 18 to 59 who received the Ad26.COV2.S COVID-19 vaccine or a placebo. The sample was peripheral blood, taken in a trial of Ad26.COV2.S vaccine versus placebo. For the CDR3, the DNA is TGTGCCAGCAGCTTGGCAGGGACCTACGAGCAGTACTTC. Protein: CASSLAGTYEQYF.